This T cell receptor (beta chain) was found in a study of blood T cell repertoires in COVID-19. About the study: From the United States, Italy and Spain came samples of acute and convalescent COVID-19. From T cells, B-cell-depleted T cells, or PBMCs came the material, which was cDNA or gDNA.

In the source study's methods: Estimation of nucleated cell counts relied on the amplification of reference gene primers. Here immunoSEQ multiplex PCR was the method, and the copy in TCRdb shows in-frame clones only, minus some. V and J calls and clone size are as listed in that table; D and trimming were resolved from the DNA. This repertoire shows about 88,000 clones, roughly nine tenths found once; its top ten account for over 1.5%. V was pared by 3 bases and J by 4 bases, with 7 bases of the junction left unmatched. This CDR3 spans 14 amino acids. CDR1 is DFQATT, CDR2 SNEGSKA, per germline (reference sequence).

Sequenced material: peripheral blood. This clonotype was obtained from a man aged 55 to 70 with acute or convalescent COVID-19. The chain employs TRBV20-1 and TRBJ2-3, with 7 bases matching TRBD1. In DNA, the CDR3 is TGCAGTGCTAGTTGGCAGGGGGACGCAGATACGCAGTATTTT. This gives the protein CSASWQGDADTQYF.